This is a list of T cell receptor beta chains from one sample in a study of CD8 T cells in Susac syndrome. MiXCR was run by TCRdb on the immunoSEQ multiplex PCR reads, yielding one entry per CDR3 protein. The sample holds approximately 77,000 distinct CDR3 sequences, approximately 94% seen once. The sequenced sample consisted of CD4+ T cells from PBMCs. These receptors were collected from a human donor with Susac syndrome. Both conserved end residues are part of each CDR3. D genes are given only for firm matches. Size tells how often a clone was seen (once, few, many) or the class of an expanded clone, and some rows leave it out.

D	size	V	J	CDR3	DNA
NA	NA	TRBV10-3	TRBJ1-2	CAISAVSEGTDYGYTF	TGTGCCATCAGTGCTGTTTCCGAGGGGACGGACTATGGCTACACCTTC
TRBD1	NA	TRBV28	TRBJ2-7	CASSRTGTGKHEQYF	TGTGCCAGCAGCCGGACCGGGACAGGGAAGCACGAGCAGTACTTC
NA	NA	TRBV3-1	TRBJ2-1	CASSQAGYEQFF	TGTGCCAGCAGCCAAGCCGGGTATGAGCAGTTCTTC
TRBD1	NA	TRBV2	TRBJ1-2	CATQGQGYGYTF	TGTGCCACCCAGGGACAGGGCTATGGCTACACCTTC
NA	NA	TRBV18	TRBJ1-6	CASSPRGWRGQSSYNSPLHF	TGTGCCAGCTCACCACGGGGCTGGAGGGGACAAAGCTCCTATAATTCACCCCTCCACTTT
NA	NA	TRBV6-4	TRBJ2-1	CASSLDIHNEQFF	TGTGCCAGCAGTTTGGACATCCACAATGAGCAGTTCTTC
TRBD2	NA	TRBV20-1	TRBJ2-1	CSATGTSGKHEQFF	TGCAGTGCCACCGGGACTAGCGGGAAGCATGAGCAGTTCTTC
NA	NA	TRBV2	TRBJ2-3	CASKDRGGTDTQYF	TGTGCCAGCAAGGATAGGGGCGGCACAGATACGCAGTATTTT
TRBD1	NA	TRBV18	TRBJ2-7	CASRPGQGFYEQYF	TGTGCCAGCCGACCGGGACAGGGGTTTTACGAGCAGTACTTC
TRBD1	NA	TRBV7-9	TRBJ2-7	CASSLALDRDYEQYF	TGTGCCAGCAGCTTAGCGCTGGACAGGGACTACGAGCAGTACTTC
NA	NA	TRBV5-1	TRBJ2-3	CASSFPVGGQKPTDTQYF	TGCGCCAGCAGCTTCCCCGTCGGGGGACAGAAACCCACAGATACGCAGTATTTT
NA	NA	TRBV7-6	TRBJ1-1	CASSPQMGKNTEAFF	TGTGCCAGCAGCCCTCAGATGGGGAAGAACACTGAAGCTTTCTTT
NA	once	TRBV7-3	TRBJ1-1	CASSSGVVNTEAFF	TGTGCCAGCAGCTCGGGGGTCGTGAACACTGAAGCTTTCTTT
NA	NA	TRBV11-2	TRBJ2-5	CASRTGTAGGETQYF	TGTGCCAGCAGGACAGGGACCGCGGGAGGAGAGACCCAGTACTTC
NA	NA	TRBV27	TRBJ1-3	CASALETGNTIYF	TGTGCCAGCGCTCTGGAGACCGGAAACACCATATATTTT
NA	NA	TRBV28	TRBJ2-1	CASSPETLGSNEQFF	TGTGCCAGCAGTCCGGAGACCTTAGGGTCGAATGAGCAGTTCTTC
TRBD1	NA	TRBV2	TRBJ1-1	CASSVTGEGMNTEAFF	TGTGCCAGCAGTGTTACAGGGGAGGGTATGAACACTGAAGCTTTCTTT
NA	NA	TRBV9	TRBJ2-4	CASSGGFGKNIQYF	TGTGCCAGCAGCGGGGGGTTCGGCAAAAACATTCAGTACTTC
TRBD1	NA	TRBV6-5	TRBJ1-2	CASSYLQGSSYGYTF	TGTGCCAGCAGTTACTTACAGGGGAGTAGCTATGGCTACACCTTC
NA	NA	TRBV18	TRBJ2-1	CASSPRGYDEQFF	TGTGCCAGCTCACCACGAGGGTACGATGAGCAGTTCTTC
NA	once	TRBV6-5	TRBJ1-6	CASSGQTGNNSPLHF	TGTGCCAGCAGCGGCCAGACAGGAAATAATTCACCCCTCCACTTT
NA	NA	TRBV6-5	TRBJ1-4	CASSYSQATNEKLFF	TGTGCCAGCAGTTACTCCCAGGCAACTAATGAAAAACTGTTTTTT